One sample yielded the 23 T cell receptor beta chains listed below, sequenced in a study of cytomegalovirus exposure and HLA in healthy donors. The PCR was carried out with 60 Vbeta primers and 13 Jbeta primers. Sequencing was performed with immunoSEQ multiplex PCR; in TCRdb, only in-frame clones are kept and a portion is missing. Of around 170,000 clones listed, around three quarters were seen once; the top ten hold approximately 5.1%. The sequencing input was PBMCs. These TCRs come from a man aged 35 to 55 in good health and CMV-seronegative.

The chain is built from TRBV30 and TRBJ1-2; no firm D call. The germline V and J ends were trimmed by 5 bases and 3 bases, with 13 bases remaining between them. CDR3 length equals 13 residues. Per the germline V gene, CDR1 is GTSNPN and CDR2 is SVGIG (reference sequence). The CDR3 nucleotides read TGTGCCTGGGGCCCGGGGATCGACTATGGCTACACCTTC. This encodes CAWGPGIDYGYTF.

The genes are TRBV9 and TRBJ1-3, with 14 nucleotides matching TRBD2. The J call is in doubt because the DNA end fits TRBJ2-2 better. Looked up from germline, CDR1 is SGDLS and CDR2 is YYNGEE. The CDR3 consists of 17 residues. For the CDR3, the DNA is TGTGCCAGGTATAAGCCGGGACTAGCGGGAGAGACCGGGGAGCTGTTTTTT. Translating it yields CARYKPGLAGETGELFF.

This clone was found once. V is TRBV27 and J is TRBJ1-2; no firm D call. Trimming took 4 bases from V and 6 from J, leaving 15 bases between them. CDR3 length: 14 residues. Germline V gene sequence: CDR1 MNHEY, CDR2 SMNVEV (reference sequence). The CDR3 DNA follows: TGTGCCAGCAGTTCGACCGCAGGCTGGGATGGCTACACCTTC. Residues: CASSSTAGWDGYTF.

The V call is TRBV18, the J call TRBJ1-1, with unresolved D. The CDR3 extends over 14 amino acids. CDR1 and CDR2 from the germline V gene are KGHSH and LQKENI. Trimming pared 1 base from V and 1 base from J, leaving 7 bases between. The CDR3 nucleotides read TGTGCCAGCTCACCACTCATCCAGAACACTGAAGCTTTCTTT. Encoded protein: CASSPLIQNTEAFF.

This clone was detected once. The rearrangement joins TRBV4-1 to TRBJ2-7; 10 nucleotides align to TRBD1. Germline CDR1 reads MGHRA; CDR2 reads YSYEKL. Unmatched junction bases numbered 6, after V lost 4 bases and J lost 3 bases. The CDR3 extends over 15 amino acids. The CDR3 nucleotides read TGCGCCAGCAGCCCCCCCCGGACAGGGGGCTACGAGCAGTACTTC. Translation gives CASSPPRTGGYEQYF.

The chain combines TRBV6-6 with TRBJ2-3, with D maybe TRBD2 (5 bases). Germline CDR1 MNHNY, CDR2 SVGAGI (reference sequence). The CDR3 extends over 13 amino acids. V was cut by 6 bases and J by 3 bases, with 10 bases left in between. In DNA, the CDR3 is TGTGCCAGCAGCCTCCGGGGTACAGATACGCAGTATTTT. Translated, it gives CASSLRGTDTQYF.

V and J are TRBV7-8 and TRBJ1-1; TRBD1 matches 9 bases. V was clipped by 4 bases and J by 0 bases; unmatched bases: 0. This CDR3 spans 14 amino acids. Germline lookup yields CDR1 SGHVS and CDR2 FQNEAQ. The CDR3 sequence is CASSWDRVNTEAFF. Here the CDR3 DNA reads TGTGCCAGCAGCTGGGACAGGGTGAACACTGAAGCTTTCTTT.

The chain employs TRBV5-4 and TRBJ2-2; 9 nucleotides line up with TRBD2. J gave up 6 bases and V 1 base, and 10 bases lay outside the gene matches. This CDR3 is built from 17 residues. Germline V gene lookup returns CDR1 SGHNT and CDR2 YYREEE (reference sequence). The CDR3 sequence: CASSLFSAGGPSGELFF. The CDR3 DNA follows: TGTGCCAGCAGCTTGTTCTCGGCGGGGGGGCCATCCGGGGAGCTGTTTTTT.

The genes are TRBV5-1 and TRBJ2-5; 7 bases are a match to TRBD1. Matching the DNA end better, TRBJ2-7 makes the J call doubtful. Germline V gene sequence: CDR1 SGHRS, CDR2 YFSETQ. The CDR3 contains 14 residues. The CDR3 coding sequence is TGCGCCAGCAGACAGGGGCCCGGCTCCTACGAGCAGTACTTC. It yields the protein CASRQGPGSYEQYF.

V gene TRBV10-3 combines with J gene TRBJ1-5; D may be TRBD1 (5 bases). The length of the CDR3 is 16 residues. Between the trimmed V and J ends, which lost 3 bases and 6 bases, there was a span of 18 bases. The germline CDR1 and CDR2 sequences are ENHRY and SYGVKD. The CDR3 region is CAISDLETVSGQPQHF. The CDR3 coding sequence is TGTGCCATCAGTGACTTGGAGACAGTCTCGGGTCAGCCCCAGCATTTT.

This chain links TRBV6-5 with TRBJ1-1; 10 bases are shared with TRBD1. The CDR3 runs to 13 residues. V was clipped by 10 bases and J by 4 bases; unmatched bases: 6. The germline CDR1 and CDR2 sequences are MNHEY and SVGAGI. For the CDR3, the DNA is TGTGCCACCCGACAGGGGGCAGGCACTGAAGCTTTCTTT. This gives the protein CATRQGAGTEAFF.

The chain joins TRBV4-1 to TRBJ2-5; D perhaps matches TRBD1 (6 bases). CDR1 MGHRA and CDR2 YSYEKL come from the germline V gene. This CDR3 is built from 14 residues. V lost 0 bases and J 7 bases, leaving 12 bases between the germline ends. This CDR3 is CASSQEAGAGTQYF. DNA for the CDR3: TGCGCCAGCAGCCAAGAAGCAGGGGCAGGGACCCAGTACTTC.

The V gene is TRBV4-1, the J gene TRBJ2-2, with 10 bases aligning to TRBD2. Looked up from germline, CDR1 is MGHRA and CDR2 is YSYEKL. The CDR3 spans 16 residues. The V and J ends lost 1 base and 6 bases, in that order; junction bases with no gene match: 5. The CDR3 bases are TGCGCCAGCAGCCAAGTTCAGCGGGGGGGCCCCGGGGAGCTGTTTTTT. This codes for CASSQVQRGGPGELFF.

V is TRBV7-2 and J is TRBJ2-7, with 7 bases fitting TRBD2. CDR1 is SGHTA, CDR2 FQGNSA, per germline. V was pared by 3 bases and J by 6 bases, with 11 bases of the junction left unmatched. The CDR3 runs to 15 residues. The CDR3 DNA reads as TGTGCCAGCAGCTTCGAGGGAGGGCCTAATAGCGAGCAGTACTTC. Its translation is CASSFEGGPNSEQYF.

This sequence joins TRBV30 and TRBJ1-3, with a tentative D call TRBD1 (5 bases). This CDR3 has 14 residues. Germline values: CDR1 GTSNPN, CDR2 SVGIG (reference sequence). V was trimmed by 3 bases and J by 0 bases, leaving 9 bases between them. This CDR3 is CAWRGLSSGNTIYF. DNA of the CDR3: TGTGCCTGGAGGGGGCTGAGCTCTGGAAACACCATATATTTT.

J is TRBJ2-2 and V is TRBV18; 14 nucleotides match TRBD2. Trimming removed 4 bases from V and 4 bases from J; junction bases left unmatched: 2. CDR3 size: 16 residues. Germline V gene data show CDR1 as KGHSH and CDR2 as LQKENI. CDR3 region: CASSQGLAGVTGELFF. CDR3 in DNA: TGTGCCAGCTCACAGGGACTAGCGGGAGTCACCGGGGAGCTGTTTTTT.

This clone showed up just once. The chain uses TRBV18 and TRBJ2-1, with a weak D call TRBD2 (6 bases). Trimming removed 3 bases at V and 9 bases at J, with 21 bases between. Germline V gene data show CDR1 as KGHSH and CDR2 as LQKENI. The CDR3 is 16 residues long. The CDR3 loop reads CASSPGLPSGGTEQFF. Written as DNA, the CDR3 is TGTGCCAGCTCACCGGGGCTACCATCCGGAGGGACTGAGCAGTTCTTC.

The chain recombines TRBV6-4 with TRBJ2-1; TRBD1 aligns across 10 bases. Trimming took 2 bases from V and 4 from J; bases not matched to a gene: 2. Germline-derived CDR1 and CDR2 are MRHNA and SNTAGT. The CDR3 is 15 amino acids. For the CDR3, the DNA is TGTGCCAGCAGTGACGGGACAGGGGAATACAATGAGCAGTTCTTC. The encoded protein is CASSDGTGEYNEQFF.

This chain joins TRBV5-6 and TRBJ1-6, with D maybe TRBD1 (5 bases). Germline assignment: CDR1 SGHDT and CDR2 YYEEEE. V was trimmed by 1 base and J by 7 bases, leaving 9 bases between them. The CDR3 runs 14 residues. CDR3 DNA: TGTGCCAGCAGCTTGCGGGGACTAAATTCACCCCTCCACTTT. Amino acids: CASSLRGLNSPLHF.

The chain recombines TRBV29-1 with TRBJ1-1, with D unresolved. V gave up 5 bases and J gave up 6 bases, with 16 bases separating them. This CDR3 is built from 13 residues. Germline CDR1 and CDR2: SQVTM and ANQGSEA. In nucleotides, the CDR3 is TGCAGCGTTTGTGACACATCTTGGGCTGAAGCTTTCTTT. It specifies CSVCDTSWAEAFF.

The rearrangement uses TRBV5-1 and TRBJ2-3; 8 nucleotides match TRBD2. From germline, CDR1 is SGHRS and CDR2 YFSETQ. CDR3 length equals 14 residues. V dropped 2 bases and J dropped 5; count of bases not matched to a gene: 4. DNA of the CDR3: TGCGCCAGCAGCTTCGGCAGCGGGGGAGATACGCAGTATTTT. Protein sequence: CASSFGSGGDTQYF.

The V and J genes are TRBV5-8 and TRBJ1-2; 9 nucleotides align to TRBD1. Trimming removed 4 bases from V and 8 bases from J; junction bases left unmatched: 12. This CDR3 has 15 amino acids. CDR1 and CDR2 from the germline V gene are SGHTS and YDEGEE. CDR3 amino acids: CASSGASRTGEGYTF. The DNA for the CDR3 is TGTGCCAGCAGCGGCGCCTCGCGGACAGGGGAGGGCTACACCTTC.

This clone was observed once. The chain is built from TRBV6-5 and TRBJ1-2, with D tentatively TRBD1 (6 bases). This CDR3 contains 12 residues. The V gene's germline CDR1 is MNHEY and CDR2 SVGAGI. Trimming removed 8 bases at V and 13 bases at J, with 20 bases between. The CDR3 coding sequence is TGTGCCAGCTTCTCGGGGGGCAGGGATGGCACCTTC. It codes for CASFSGGRDGTF.